A selection of T cell receptor beta chains follows, all from one sample in a study of blood T cell repertoires in COVID-19. Produced via immunoSEQ multiplex PCR; TCRdb's table is partial and in-frame only. Altogether under 45,000 clones are present, 87% being singletons, with the ten largest covering about 4.5%. The source material was peripheral blood. The source is a man aged 55 to 69 with acute or convalescent COVID-19. Both conserved end residues are part of each CDR3. A D gene is named only where the DNA matches it firmly. Where a row states a size, it is once, few, many or the class of an expanded clone; other rows omit it.

TRBJ1-2 TRBV12-3/TRBV12-4 - - CASSLQTMAGYTF TGTGCCAGCAGTTTACAGACTATGGCAGGCTACACCTTC
TRBJ1-2 TRBV24-1 once - CATSPTVGTSGNYGYTF TGTGCCACCAGTCCTACCGTTGGGACATCTGGTAACTATGGCTACACCTTC
TRBJ2-1 TRBV16 - TRBD1 CASSLPGQGENEQFF TGTGCCAGCAGCCTTCCGGGACAGGGGGAGAATGAGCAGTTCTTC
TRBJ2-1 TRBV6-6 - TRBD2 CASRRSGGVHEQFF TGTGCCAGCAGGCGGAGCGGGGGGGTACATGAGCAGTTCTTC
TRBJ1-6 TRBV5-6 once - CASSPLGAGVESPLHF TGTGCCAGCAGCCCCTTAGGGGCAGGGGTGGAATCACCCCTCCACTTT
TRBJ2-7 TRBV28 - TRBD2 CAISIAGAYEQYF TGTGCCATCTCGATAGCGGGAGCCTACGAGCAGTACTTC
TRBJ2-7 TRBV29-1 - - CSVEGLRDEQYF TGCAGCGTTGAAGGCCTCAGGGACGAGCAGTACTTC
TRBJ2-1 TRBV4-1 - TRBD1 CASSVAGTGGGGEQFF TGCGCCAGCAGCGTAGCCGGGACAGGGGGCGGCGGTGAGCAGTTCTTC
TRBJ2-4 TRBV2 once - CASSLNPTGPGGPIQYF TGTGCCAGCAGTCTTAACCCCACCGGACCAGGAGGGCCCATTCAGTACTTC
TRBJ1-6 TRBV6-6 - TRBD1 CASSPRQGMAPSPLHF TGTGCCAGCAGCCCCAGACAGGGGATGGCCCCTTCACCCCTCCACTTT
TRBJ2-3 TRBV7-3 - TRBD1 CASSLTGAHTQYF TGTGCCAGCAGCTTGACAGGGGCGCATACGCAGTATTTT
TRBJ2-7 TRBV5-4 - - CASSSRGGLSSYEQYF TGTGCCAGCAGCTCGAGGGGGGGCCTGTCGTCCTACGAGCAGTACTTC
TRBJ1-4 TRBV12-3/TRBV12-4 once - CASSLSGKLFF TGTGCCAGCAGTTTATCAGGAAAACTGTTTTTT
TRBJ2-7 TRBV27 - TRBD2 CASSLKSGGLYEQYF TGTGCCAGCAGTTTGAAGAGCGGGGGGCTCTACGAGCAGTACTTC
TRBJ1-2 TRBV7-2 - TRBD1 CASSSRDRRSGYTF TGTGCCAGCAGCTCCCGGGACAGGAGATCTGGCTACACCTTC
TRBJ2-7 TRBV2 - - CASGRGYEQYF TGTGCCAGCGGTAGGGGCTACGAGCAGTACTTC
TRBJ1-2 TRBV21-1 once - CASSTRDSDYGYTF TGTGCCAGCAGCACCCGGGACAGCGACTATGGCTACACCTTC
TRBJ2-2 TRBV18 once TRBD1 CASSQGTGNTGELFF TGTGCCAGCTCACAGGGGACAGGGAACACCGGGGAGCTGTTTTTT
TRBJ2-5 TRBV13 - TRBD2 CASSPRGGLQETQYF TGTGCCAGCAGCCCCCGGGGGGGCCTCCAAGAGACCCAGTACTTC
TRBJ1-5 TRBV3-1/TRBV3-2 - TRBD1 CASSQDHPTGGPYYSNQPQHF TGTGCCAGCAGCCAAGATCACCCAACAGGGGGGCCTTATTATAGCAATCAGCCCCAGCATTTT
TRBJ1-1 TRBV7-2 - - CASSLGRVSSEAFF TGTGCCAGCAGCTTAGGTCGTGTTTCTTCTGAAGCTTTCTTT
TRBJ2-5 TRBV2 once TRBD1 CASILLGTVQETQYF TGTGCCAGCATCTTACTCGGGACAGTCCAAGAGACCCAGTACTTC
TRBJ1-1 TRBV28 - - CASSLGTSFFAFF TGTGCCAGCAGTTTGGGGACATCCTTTTTTGCTTTCTTT
TRBJ2-7 TRBV30 - TRBD2 CAWSLPSGTSYEQYF TGTGCCTGGAGCCTCCCTAGCGGGACCTCCTACGAGCAGTACTTC
TRBJ1-5 TRBV21-1 - - CASSKLGGKERGDNQPQHF TGTGCCAGCAGCAAATTAGGGGGAAAAGAGCGCGGAGACAATCAGCCCCAGCATTTT
TRBJ2-7 TRBV5-4 - TRBD1 CASSMTGGDYEQYF TGTGCCAGCAGCATGACAGGGGGGGACTACGAGCAGTACTTC
TRBJ2-2 TRBV15 - TRBD2 CATSRAKMGGSELFF TGTGCCACCAGCAGAGCAAAGATGGGGGGGTCGGAGCTGTTTTTT
TRBJ1-2 TRBV6-5 - TRBD1 CANRDSQTNYGYTF TGTGCGAACCGGGACAGCCAGACTAACTATGGCTACACCTTC
TRBJ2-3 TRBV2 - - CASSEVGAVRTDTQYF TGTGCCAGCAGTGAGGTTGGAGCGGTACGTACAGATACGCAGTATTTT
TRBJ2-6 TRBV10-3 - - CAIPPGAIRVSGANVLTF TGTGCCATCCCCCCTGGGGCTATCAGGGTATCTGGGGCCAACGTCCTGACTTTC
TRBJ1-1 TRBV9 - TRBD1 CASSLMDRALEAFF TGTGCCAGCAGCCTTATGGACAGGGCCCTTGAAGCTTTCTTT
TRBJ1-4 TRBV5-1 few - CASSLGQLNEKLFF TGCGCCAGCAGCTTGGGACAGTTAAATGAAAAACTGTTTTTT
TRBJ2-4 TRBV2 - - CASSEKGPGAKNIQYF TGTGCCAGCAGTGAAAAGGGGCCAGGGGCCAAAAACATTCAGTACTTC
TRBJ2-5 TRBV19 - TRBD2 CASRAGGATKETQYF TGTGCCAGTAGGGCCGGGGGGGCTACAAAAGAGACCCAGTACTTC
TRBJ2-3 TRBV5-1 - TRBD1 CASSLQGADPSDTQYF TGCGCCAGCAGCCTACAGGGGGCTGACCCTTCAGATACGCAGTATTTT
TRBJ1-2 TRBV29-1 once - CSVPGTSGGYTF TGCAGCGTGCCCGGGACATCGGGAGGCTACACCTTC
TRBJ2-7 TRBV6-2/TRBV6-3 - - CASSWAGGSYEQYF TGTGCCAGCAGTTGGGCAGGTGGGTCCTACGAGCAGTACTTC
TRBJ2-7 TRBV11-2 - TRBD1 CASSLIGTVYEQYF TGTGCCAGCAGTCTAATAGGGACAGTCTACGAGCAGTACTTC
TRBJ2-3 TRBV11-3 few TRBD2 CASSLAASGGADTQYF TGTGCCAGCAGCCTTGCGGCTAGCGGGGGGGCAGATACGCAGTATTTT
TRBJ1-5 TRBV30 - - CAWSVRQNQPQHF TGTGCCTGGAGTGTACGACAGAATCAGCCCCAGCATTTT
TRBJ1-5 TRBV18 - TRBD1 CASSLGQGNNQPQHF TGTGCCAGCTCGTTGGGACAGGGGAATAATCAGCCCCAGCATTTT